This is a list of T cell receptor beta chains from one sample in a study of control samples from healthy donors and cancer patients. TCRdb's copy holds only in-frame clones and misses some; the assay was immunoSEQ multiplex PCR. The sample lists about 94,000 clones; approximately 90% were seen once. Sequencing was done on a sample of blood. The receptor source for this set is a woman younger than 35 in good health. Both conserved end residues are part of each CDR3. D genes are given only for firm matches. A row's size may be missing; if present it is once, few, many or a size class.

TGTGCCAGCAGCGTAATCCCCCAAGAGACCCAGTACTTC CASSVIPQETQYF TRBJ2-5 NA NA TRBV9
TGTGCCAGCTCCCCAAGACAGGGGGGCGAAAAACTGTTTTTT CASSPRQGGEKLFF TRBJ1-4 TRBD1 NA TRBV18
TGTGCCACCGGACGGCGGGGGACAGATACGCAGTATTTT CATGRRGTDTQYF TRBJ2-3 TRBD2 NA TRBV19
TGCGCCAGCAGCATGGACAGGGGGGTATACTATGGCTACACCTTC CASSMDRGVYYGYTF TRBJ1-2 TRBD1 few TRBV5-1
TGCGCCAGCAGCTTCGACAGGGGGCAAGTCACTGAAGCTTTCTTT CASSFDRGQVTEAFF TRBJ1-1 TRBD1 NA TRBV5-1
TGTGCCAGCAGCTTAGAAGCTGGAGGAGGCTACACCTTC CASSLEAGGGYTF TRBJ1-2 NA NA TRBV11-1
TGCGCCAGCAGCCGGCAGGGCACAGATACGCAGTATTTT CASSRQGTDTQYF TRBJ2-3 NA NA TRBV5-1
TGCGCCAGCAGCTTGGTATGGGGAACCGATGAAGCTTTCTTT CASSLVWGTDEAFF TRBJ1-1 NA NA TRBV5-1
TGTGCCAGTACGAATTTAGGCCCCGCAGGGACACATGGCTACACCTTC CASTNLGPAGTHGYTF TRBJ1-2 NA NA TRBV19
TGCGCCAGCAGTATACGTTCGTGCGGGGCAGGGGCATTTCGGGCCTGTTATGAAAAACTGTTTTTT CASSIRSCGAGAFRACYEKLFF TRBJ1-4 NA NA TRBV23-1
TGTGCCAGCAGCTTGGAGGACCAACAATACGAGCAGTACTTC CASSLEDQQYEQYF TRBJ2-7 NA NA TRBV5-4
TGCGCCAGCAGCTTAGAAGGCTCTGGGGCCAACGTCCTGACTTTC CASSLEGSGANVLTF TRBJ2-6 NA NA TRBV5-1
TGTGCCAGCTCACCGGCAGGTTGGGGAGAGACCCAGTACTTC CASSPAGWGETQYF TRBJ2-5 NA NA TRBV18
TGTGCCAGCAGCTTGGTTGGGCTATCTCTTTCTGGGGCCAACGTCCTGACTTTC CASSLVGLSLSGANVLTF TRBJ2-6 NA NA TRBV5-4
TGTGCCAGCTCACCACCCCAGAACACTGAAGCTTTCTTT CASSPPQNTEAFF TRBJ1-1 NA NA TRBV18
TGTGCCAGCAGTCCACAGGGGGCGCAATACGAGCAGTACTTC CASSPQGAQYEQYF TRBJ2-7 TRBD1 NA TRBV11-3
TGTGCCAGCAGCCCTGAGGGACAGGGGGGGAACTATGGCTACACCTTC CASSPEGQGGNYGYTF TRBJ1-2 TRBD1 NA TRBV9
TGCGCCAGCAGCCCATCCGGGACAGGGTTCTCTGGAAACACCATATATTTT CASSPSGTGFSGNTIYF TRBJ1-3 TRBD1 NA TRBV5-1
TGTGCCAGTAGTATTACGGGGAACTACGAGCAGTACTTC CASSITGNYEQYF TRBJ2-7 NA NA TRBV19
TGTGCCAGCAGCTTAGCTGGAGACAATGAGCAGTTCTTC CASSLAGDNEQFF TRBJ2-1 NA NA TRBV7-9
TGTGCCAGCAGCCTGTACAGGCCCCAGCATTTT CASSLYRPQHF TRBJ1-5 NA few TRBV21-1
TGTGCCAGCAAGGGGGGTGGCTACACCTTC CASKGGGYTF TRBJ1-2 NA NA TRBV6-6
TGCGCCAGCAGCTTAGGAGGACTTTACTACGAGCAGTACTTC CASSLGGLYYEQYF TRBJ2-7 NA NA TRBV5-1
TGTGCCAGCAGTTTAGGAGGGGCCACTGAAGCTTTCTTT CASSLGGATEAFF TRBJ1-1 NA NA TRBV27
TGTGCCAGCAGAACCCTCGGACTAGCGGGGGGGACTAGCACAGATACGCAGTATTTT CASRTLGLAGGTSTDTQYF TRBJ2-3 TRBD2 NA TRBV27
TGTGCCAGCAGTTTAATCTCGACAGGCATAAACGAGCAGTACTTC CASSLISTGINEQYF TRBJ2-7 NA NA TRBV27
TGTGCCAGCAGTGACGACGGAAGGGCTAACTATGGCTACACCTTC CASSDDGRANYGYTF TRBJ1-2 NA NA TRBV6-1
TGTGCCAGCAGTTCCCCCGGGGGGGACAATGAAAAACTGTTTTTT CASSSPGGDNEKLFF TRBJ1-4 NA NA TRBV27
TGTGCCAGTAGTCTCCTTCAACTGACACGGGGCACTGAAGCTTTCTTT CASSLLQLTRGTEAFF TRBJ1-1 NA NA TRBV19